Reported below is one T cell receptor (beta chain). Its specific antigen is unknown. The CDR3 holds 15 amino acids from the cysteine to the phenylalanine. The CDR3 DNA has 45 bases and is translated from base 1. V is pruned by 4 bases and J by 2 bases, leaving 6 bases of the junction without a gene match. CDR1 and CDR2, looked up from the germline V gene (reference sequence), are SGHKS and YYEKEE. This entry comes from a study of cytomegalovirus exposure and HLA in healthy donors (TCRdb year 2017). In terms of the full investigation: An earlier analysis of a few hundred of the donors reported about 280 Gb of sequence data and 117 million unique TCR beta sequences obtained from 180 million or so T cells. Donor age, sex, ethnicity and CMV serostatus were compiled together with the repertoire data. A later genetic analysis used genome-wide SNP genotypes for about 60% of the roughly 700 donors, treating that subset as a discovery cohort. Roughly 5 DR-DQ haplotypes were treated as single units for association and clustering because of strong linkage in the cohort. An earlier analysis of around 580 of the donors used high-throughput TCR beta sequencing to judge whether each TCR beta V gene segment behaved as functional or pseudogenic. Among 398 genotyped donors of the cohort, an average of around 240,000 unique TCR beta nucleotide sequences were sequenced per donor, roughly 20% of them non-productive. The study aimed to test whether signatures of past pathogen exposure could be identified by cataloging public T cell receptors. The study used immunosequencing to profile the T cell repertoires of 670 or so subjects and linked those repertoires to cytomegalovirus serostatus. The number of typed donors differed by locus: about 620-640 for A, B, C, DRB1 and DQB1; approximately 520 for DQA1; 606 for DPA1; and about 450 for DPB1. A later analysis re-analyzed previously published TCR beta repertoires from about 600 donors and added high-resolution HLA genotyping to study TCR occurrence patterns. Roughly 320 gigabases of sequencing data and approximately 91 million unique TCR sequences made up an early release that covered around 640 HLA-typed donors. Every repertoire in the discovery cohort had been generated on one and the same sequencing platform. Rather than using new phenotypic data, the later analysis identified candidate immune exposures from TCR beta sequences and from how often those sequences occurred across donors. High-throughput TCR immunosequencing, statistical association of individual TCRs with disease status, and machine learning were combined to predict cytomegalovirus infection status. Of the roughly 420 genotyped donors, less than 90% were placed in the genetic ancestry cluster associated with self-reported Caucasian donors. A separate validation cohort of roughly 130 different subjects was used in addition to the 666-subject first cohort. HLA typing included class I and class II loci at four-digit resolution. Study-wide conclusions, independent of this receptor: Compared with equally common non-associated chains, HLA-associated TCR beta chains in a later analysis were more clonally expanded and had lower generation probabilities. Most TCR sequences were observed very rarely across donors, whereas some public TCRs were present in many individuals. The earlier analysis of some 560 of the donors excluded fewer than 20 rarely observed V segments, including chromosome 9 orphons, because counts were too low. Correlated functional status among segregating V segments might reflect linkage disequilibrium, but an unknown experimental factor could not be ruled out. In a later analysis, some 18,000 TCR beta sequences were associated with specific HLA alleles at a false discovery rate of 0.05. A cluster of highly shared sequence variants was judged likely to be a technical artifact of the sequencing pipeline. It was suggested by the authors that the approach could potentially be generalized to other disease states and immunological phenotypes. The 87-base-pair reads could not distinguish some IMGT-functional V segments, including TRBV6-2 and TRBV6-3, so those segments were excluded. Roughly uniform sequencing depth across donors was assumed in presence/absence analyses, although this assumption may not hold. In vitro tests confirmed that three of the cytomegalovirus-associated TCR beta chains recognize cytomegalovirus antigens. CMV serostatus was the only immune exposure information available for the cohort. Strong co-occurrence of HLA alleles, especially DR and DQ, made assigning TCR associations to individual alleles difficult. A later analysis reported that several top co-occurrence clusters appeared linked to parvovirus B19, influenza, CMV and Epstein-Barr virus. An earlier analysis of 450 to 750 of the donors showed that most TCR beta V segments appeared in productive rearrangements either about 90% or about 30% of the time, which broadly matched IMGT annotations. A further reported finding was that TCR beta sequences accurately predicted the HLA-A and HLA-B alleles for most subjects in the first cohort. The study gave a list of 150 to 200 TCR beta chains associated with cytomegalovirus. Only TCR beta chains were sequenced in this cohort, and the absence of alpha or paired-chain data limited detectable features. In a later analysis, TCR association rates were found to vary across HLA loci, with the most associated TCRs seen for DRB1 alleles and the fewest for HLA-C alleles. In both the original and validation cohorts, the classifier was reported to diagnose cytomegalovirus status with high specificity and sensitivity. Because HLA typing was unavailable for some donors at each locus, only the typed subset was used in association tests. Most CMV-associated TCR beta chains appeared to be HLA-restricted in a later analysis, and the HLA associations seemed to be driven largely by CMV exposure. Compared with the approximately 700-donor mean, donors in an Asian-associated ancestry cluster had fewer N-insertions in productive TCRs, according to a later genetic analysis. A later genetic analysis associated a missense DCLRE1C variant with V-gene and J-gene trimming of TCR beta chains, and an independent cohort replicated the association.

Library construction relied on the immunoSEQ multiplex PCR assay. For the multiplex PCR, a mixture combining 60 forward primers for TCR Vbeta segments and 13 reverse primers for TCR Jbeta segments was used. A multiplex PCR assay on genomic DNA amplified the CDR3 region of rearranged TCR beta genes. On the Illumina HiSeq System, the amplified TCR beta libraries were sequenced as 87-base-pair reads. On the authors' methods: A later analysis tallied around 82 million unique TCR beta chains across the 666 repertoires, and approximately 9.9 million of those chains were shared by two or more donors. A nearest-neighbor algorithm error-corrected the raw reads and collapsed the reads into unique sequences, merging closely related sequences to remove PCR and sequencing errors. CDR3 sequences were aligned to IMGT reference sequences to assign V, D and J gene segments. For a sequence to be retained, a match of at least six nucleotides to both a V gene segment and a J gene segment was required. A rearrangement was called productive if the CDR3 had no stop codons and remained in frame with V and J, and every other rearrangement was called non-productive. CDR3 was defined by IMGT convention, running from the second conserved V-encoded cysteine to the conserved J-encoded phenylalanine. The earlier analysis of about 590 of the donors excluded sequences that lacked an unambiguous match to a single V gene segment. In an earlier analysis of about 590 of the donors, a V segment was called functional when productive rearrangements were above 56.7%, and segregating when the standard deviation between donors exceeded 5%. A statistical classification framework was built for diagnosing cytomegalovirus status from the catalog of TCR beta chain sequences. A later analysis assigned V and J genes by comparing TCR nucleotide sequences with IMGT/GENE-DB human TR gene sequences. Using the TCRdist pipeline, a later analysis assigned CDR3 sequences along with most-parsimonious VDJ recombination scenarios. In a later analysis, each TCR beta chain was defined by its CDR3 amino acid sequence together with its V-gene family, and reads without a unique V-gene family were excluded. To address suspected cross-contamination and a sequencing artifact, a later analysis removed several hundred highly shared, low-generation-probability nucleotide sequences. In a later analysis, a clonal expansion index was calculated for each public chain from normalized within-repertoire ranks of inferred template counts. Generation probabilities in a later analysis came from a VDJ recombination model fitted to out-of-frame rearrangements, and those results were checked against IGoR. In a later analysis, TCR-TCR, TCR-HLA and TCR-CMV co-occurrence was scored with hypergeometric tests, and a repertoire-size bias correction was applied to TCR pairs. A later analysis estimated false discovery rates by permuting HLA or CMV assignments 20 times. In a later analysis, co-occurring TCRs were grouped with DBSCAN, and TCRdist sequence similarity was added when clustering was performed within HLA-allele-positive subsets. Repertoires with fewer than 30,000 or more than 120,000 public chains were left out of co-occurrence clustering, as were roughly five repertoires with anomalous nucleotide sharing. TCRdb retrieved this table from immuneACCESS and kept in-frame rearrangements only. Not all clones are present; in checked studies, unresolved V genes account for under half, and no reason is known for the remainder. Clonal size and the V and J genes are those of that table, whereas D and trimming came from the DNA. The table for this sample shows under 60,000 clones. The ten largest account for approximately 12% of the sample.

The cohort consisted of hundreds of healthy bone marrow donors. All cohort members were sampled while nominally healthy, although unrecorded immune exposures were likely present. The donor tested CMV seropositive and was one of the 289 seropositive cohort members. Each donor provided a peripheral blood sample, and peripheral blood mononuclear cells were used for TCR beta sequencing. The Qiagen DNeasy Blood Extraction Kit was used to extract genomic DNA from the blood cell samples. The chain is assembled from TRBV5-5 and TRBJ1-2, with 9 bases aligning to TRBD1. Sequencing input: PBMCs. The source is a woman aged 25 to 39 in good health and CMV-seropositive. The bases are TGTGCCAGCAGCCTCGGACAGGGGCCAAACTATGGCTACACCTTC. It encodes CASSLGQGPNYGYTF.